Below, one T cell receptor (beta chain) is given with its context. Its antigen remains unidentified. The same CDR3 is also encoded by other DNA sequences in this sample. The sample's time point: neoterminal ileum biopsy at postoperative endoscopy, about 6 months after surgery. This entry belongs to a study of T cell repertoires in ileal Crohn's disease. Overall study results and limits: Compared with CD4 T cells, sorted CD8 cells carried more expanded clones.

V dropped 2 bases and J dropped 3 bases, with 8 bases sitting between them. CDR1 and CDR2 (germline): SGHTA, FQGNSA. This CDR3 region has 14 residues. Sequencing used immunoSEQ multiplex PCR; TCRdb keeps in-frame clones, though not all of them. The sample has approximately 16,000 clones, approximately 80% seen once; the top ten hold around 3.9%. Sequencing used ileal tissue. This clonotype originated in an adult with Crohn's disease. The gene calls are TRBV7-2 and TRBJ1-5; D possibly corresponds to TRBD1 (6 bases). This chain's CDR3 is CASSLRGNNQPQHF. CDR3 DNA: TGTGCCAGCAGCTTAAGGGGGAACAATCAGCCCCAGCATTTT.